This T cell receptor beta chain was recorded in a study of blood T cell repertoires in COVID-19 (dated by TCRdb to about 2020). As for the study more broadly: Samples covering the acute and convalescent phases of COVID-19 were provided by collaborators in the United States, Italy and Spain. The dataset comprised deeply sampled blood TCRbeta repertoires from subjects exposed to, actively infected with, or recovered from COVID-19. Where available, HLA class I and class II types were obtained from metadata supplied by the sample provider rather than from assay-based typing. A freely available public database, intended as a resource for researchers studying the immune response to SARS-CoV-2, is where the repertoires were released. The material from the prospective study consisted of cDNA or gDNA derived from T cells, B-cell-depleted T cells, or PBMCs. Sample metadata almost always included a de-identified subject ID, COVID-19 status, age in years and sex. The samples were drawn from the first 160 participants of the ongoing ImmuneRACE study and from 1,254 subjects provided by 6 global collaborators.

Overall study results and their limits: Clinical and demographic metadata were provided uncurated, with the amount varying by source and participant.

CDR1 and CDR2, looked up from the germline V gene, are SQVTM and ANQGSEA. Ends trimmed: V by 0 bases, J by 10 bases; bases unmatched to a gene: 10. The CDR3 has 15 amino acids, counting the end cysteine and phenylalanine. Just the 45-base CDR3 DNA is kept, in frame starting at base 1. Collaborating institutions collected whole blood in K2EDTA tubes following their own protocols. Collaborator samples were shipped for TCRbeta analysis as frozen whole blood, isolated PBMCs, or DNA extracted from either sample type. The table lists this clone with a few counts. The antigen this receptor binds is unknown. No much larger clone exists at a distance of one base, and base qualities are not known. TCRbeta CDR3 regions were amplified from genomic DNA by means of the immunoSEQ Assay, a bias-controlled multiplex PCR. The authors' analysis ran thus. Within the assay, amplification of reference gene primers was used to estimate how many nucleated cells each sample contained. To quantify the absolute abundance of each unique TCRbeta CDR3 rearrangement, sequence reads were collapsed and filtered. For each sample, productive Simpson clonality was calculated by taking the square root of Simpson's diversity index across productive rearrangements. TCRdb limited this immuneACCESS table to in-frame rearrangements with V and J called. A share of clones is missing; checked studies link under half to unresolved V genes, and the rest is unexplained. The V and J calls and clone size come from that table; D and trimming were worked out from the DNA. This sample comprises 150,000 or so clones, over 60% of them detected only once. The ten largest clones represent approximately 2% of the sample.

The rearranged segments are TRBV29-1 and TRBJ2-1; a stretch of 9 junction bases matches TRBD2. The receptor was derived from a woman aged 70-85 years with acute or convalescent COVID-19. The source material was peripheral blood. The CDR3 corresponds to CSVEEARGGAGEQFF. Read as DNA, the sequence is TGCAGCGTTGAAGAGGCTCGCGGGGGGGCAGGAGAGCAGTTCTTC.